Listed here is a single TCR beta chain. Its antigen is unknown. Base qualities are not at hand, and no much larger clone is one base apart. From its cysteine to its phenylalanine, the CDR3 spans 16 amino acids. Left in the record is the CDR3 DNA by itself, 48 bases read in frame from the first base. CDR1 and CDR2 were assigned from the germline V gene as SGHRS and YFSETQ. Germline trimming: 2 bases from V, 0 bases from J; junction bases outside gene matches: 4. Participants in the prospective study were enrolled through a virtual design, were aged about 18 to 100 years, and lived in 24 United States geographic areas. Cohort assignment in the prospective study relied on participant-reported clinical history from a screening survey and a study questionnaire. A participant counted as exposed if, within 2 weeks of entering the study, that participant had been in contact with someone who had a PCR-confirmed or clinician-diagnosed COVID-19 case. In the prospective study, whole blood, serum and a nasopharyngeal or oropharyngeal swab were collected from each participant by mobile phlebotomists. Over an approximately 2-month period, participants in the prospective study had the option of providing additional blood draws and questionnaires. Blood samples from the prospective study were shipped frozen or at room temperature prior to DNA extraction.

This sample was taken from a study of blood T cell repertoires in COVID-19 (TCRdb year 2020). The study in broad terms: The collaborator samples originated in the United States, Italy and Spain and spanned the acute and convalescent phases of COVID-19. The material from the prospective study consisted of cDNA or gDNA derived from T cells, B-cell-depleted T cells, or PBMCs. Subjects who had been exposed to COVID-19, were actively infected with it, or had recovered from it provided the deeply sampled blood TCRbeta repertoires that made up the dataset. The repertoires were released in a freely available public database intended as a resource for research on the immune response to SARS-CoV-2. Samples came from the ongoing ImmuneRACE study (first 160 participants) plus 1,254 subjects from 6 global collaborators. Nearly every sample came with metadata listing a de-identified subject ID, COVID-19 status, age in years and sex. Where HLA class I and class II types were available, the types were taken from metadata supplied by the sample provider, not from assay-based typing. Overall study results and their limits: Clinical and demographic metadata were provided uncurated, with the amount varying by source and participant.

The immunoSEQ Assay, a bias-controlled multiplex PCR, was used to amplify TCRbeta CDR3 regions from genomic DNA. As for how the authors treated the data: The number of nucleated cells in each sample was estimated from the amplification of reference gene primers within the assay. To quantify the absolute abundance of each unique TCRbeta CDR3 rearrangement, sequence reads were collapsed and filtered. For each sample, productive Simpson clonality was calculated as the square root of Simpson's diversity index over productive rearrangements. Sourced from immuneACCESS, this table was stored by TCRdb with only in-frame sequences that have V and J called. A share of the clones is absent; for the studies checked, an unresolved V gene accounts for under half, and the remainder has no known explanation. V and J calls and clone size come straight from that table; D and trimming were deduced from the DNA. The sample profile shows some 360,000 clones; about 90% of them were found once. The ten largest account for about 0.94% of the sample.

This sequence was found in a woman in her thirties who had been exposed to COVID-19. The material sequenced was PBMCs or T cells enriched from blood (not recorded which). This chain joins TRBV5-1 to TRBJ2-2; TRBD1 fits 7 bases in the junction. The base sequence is TGCGCCAGCAGCTTTACAGGGGTCGCGAACACCGGGGAGCTGTTTTTT. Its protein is CASSFTGVANTGELFF. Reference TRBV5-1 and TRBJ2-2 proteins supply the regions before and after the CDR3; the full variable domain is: KAGVTQTPRYLIKTRGQQVTLSCSPISGHRSVSWYQQTPGQGLQFLFEYFSETQRNKGNFPGRFSGRQFSNSRSEMNVSTLELGDSALYLCASSFTGVANTGELFFGEGSRLTVL.